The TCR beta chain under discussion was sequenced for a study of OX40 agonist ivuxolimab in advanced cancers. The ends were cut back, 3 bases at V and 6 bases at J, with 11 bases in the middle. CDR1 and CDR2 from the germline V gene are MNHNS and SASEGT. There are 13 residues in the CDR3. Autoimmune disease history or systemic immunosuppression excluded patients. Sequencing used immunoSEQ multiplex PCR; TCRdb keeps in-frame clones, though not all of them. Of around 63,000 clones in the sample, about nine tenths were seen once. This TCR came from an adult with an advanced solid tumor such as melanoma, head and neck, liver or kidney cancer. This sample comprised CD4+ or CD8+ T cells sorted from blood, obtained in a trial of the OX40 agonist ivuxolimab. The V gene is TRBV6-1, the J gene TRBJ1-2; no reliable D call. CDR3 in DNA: TGTGCCAGCAGTGAGGCAGGTTATGATGGCTACACCTTC. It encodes CASSEAGYDGYTF.